What follows describes a single T cell receptor (beta chain). The antigen is not known. These data are taken from a study of T cells in Graves' hyperthyroidism and ophthalmopathy. Overall study findings and caveats: Stable hyperthyroidism was told apart from ophthalmopathy by a model built on 13 V-J features. Most clonotypes that expanded in the thyroid above 0.001 also showed up in blood.

From RNA transcripts, TCR beta CDR3 regions were amplified. First-round RT-PCR of the TCR CDR3 relied on the HTBI primer set. TCRdb re-derived calls from the multiplex PCR reads in MiXCR, one entry per CDR3 protein. Here the sample spans fewer than 700,000 distinct CDR3 sequences, 15% to 20% being singletons. J gave up 3 bases and V 8 bases, and 7 bases lay outside the gene matches. Germline V gene data show CDR1 as ENHRY and CDR2 as SYGVKD. The CDR3 extends over 14 amino acids. Material for sequencing was blood. This clonotype was sampled from a woman aged 25 to 39 with Graves' hyperthyroidism. This sequence joins TRBV10-3 and TRBJ2-5, with 9 nucleotides matching TRBD2. The chain's CDR3 is CAISFSGREETQYF. CDR3 sequence (DNA): TGTGCCATCTCCTTTAGCGGGAGAGAAGAGACCCAGTACTTC.